What follows describes a single T cell receptor (beta chain). Its antigen is not yet known. At one end, the junction sequence differs from germline, possibly due to a read error. The data are from a study of tumor-infiltrating lymphocytes in primary liver carcinoma (TCRdb year 2017). In the study overall: Surgical resection was performed in China between November 2015 and 2016 on about 5 patients with histopathologically diagnosed primary liver carcinoma. Each sample produced about 3.65 to 7.13 million productive TCRbeta reads, and read depth showed no significant difference between tissue types. A total of roughly 35 specimens from 5 patients went through TCRbeta repertoire sequencing, namely 25 tumor regions, 5 adjacent noncancerous liver tissues and 5 peripheral blood samples. Of the five patients, three men and two women aged 30 to 69 years, four had hepatocellular carcinoma and one had combined HCC and intrahepatic cholangiocarcinoma. High reproducibility was observed for the technical replicate repertoires, with mean shared-clone rates approximately 0.9 and correlation coefficients above 0.98. The five patients had tumors of stage T1-T3 N0M0, with maximum diameters ranging from about 4.2 to 10 cm. Across five regions of each liver tumor, along with adjacent normal tissue and blood, the study brought together TCRbeta repertoire sequencing, expression microarrays and whole-exome sequencing. What the research found in general, with its limitations: Only the TCR beta chain was sequenced, so true repertoire diversity is likely underestimated because unpaired alpha chains were not captured. Because the samples were bulk and unsorted, CD4+ and CD8+ T cell repertoires could not be compared. A significantly larger repertoire fraction was made up by the top 250 clones in tumors than in blood (p = 0.039). Repertoire overlap was higher between tumor regions (mean about 36%) than tumor-adjacent (approximately 17%) or tumor-blood (about 14%) pairs, consistent with antigen-driven expansion. The study included only four to six patients, and the authors note findings should be validated in a larger study.

The germline V gene gives CDR1 as SGHAT and CDR2 as FQNNGV. Its CDR3 holds 15 amino acids, cysteine through phenylalanine. Only the CDR3 region is kept as DNA, spanning 45 bases read in frame from base 1. Starting from 450 to 500 ng total RNA, TCRbeta-specific cDNA was produced by reverse transcription with a constant-region primer and ProtoScript II reverse transcriptase. Construction of the TCRbeta libraries relied on three nested rounds of multiplex PCR, following a slightly modified ARM-PCR procedure. The first two PCR rounds used multiplex TRBV1-TRBV30 forward primers with a Cbeta reverse primer, each for approximately 11 cycles. A final 25-cycle PCR with Deep VentR polymerase added sample barcodes and Illumina adapters. Before sequencing, amplicons of 200-500 bp were gel-purified using a QIAquick gel extraction kit. The TCRbeta amplicons were sequenced with 250-bp paired-end reads on an Illumina HiSeq 2500. The study's processing was this. To recover full CDR3 sequences, reads were quality-trimmed using Trimmomatic v0.33 and paired reads were then merged using FLASH v1.2.11. V, D and J germline segments were assigned to the rearranged TCRbeta sequences using MiGEC v1.2.1b. Clonotype statistics and Shannon-Wiener diversity indices were computed with VDJtools v1.0.0. To reduce sampling bias, subsequent analyses other than the diversity analysis used only the 250 most abundant clonotypes in each sample. TCRdb reanalyzed the raw reads on its own, using fastp at Q25 for trimming and MiXCR for clone calling, and kept in-frame beta chains. Identical CDR3 proteins give one entry, which carries the most common genes and DNA. TCRdb, not the original authors, processed these V and J calls. Within this sample are 150,000 to 200,000 distinct CDR3 sequences, with about 55% of them counted one time only. The leading ten clones occupy about 70% of the sample.

TRIzol reagent was used to extract blood RNA from unsorted whole blood, while the DNeasy Blood & Tissue kit provided the germline DNA. At the time of sampling, the patients were treatment-naive and had chronic HBV infection. About 3.7 milliliters of peripheral blood were collected into K2EDTA tubes before surgery. The source material was peripheral blood. The chain is assembled from TRBV11-2 and TRBJ2-3, with an unclear D gene assignment. The receptor was isolated from a man in his forties with primary liver carcinoma and hepatitis B virus infection. At the DNA level, the sequence is TGTGCCAGCAGCTTAATAGGGCTTGGCACAGATGCGCAGTATTTT. It translates as CASSLIGLGTDAQYF.